These 23 T cell receptor beta chains came from one sample sequenced in a study of blood T cell repertoires in COVID-19. Using immunoSEQ multiplex PCR, the repertoire was profiled, and TCRdb retains in-frame clones only, with some absent. This sample has under 500,000 clones; more than 85% occur once, and the top ten carry roughly 4.3%. Input material: peripheral blood. These receptors were collected from a young woman with acute or convalescent COVID-19.

The chain combines TRBV11-2 with TRBJ2-7; 7 nucleotides agree with TRBD1. The J segment lost 1 base and the V segment lost 5 bases, leaving 5 bases of the junction unmatched. The germline CDR1 and CDR2 sequences are SGHAT and FQNNGV. This CDR3 comprises 14 residues. In DNA, the CDR3 is TGTGCCAGCAGCCCGGGACAGTTTTCCTACGAGCAGTACTTC. This codes for CASSPGQFSYEQYF.

CDR3 sequence: CASSKGGSYNEQFF. Here the CDR3 DNA reads TGTGCCAGTAGCAAAGGGGGCTCCTACAATGAGCAGTTCTTC. The chain employs TRBV19 and TRBJ2-1, with D maybe TRBD1 (6 bases). Deletions cut 6 bases from V and 0 bases from J, with 9 bases between. From germline, CDR1 is LNHDA and CDR2 SQIVND (reference sequence). This CDR3 comprises 14 residues.

This chain connects TRBV9 to TRBJ1-2; 8 nucleotides match TRBD1. V was pared by 4 bases and J by 8 bases, with 10 bases of the junction left unmatched. Germline CDR1 SGDLS, CDR2 YYNGEE. The CDR3 consists of 14 residues. The CDR3 DNA follows: TGTGCCAGCAGCCGGACAGGGAACGGACTGGGCTACACCTTC. Translated: CASSRTGNGLGYTF.

CDR3 loop: CASRRNQETQYF. The CDR3 bases are TGTGCCAGTCGTAGAAATCAAGAGACCCAGTACTTC. This chain joins TRBV6-5 and TRBJ2-5; no clear D gene. The V gene's germline CDR1 is MNHEY and CDR2 SVGAGI. Trimming shortened V by 9 bases and J by 2 bases, and 10 bases separated the two germline ends. The CDR3 runs to 12 residues.

This rearrangement joins TRBV7-6 to TRBJ2-7; 7 bases map to TRBD1. Germline CDR1 SGHVS, CDR2 FNYEAQ. The trim removed 4 bases at V and 1 base at J, leaving 4 bases unmatched. There are 14 residues in the CDR3. The CDR3 region has the DNA TGTGCCAGCAGCTCAACCAGGGGGTCCTACGAGCAGTACTTC. It is translated as CASSSTRGSYEQYF.

This rearrangement joins TRBV10-2 to TRBJ2-1; 8 bases fit TRBD1. V lost 4 bases to trimming and J lost 3 bases; unmatched junction nucleotides: 5. The CDR3 extends over 15 amino acids. CDR1 is WSHSY, CDR2 SAAADI, per germline. As DNA, the CDR3 is TGCGCCAGCAGTGTAACAGGGGGTCGCTACAATGAGCAGTTCTTC. This gives the protein CASSVTGGRYNEQFF.

V gene TRBV12-5 combines with J gene TRBJ1-6; a weak D match, TRBD1 (5 bases). This CDR3 is built from 14 residues. V shed 1 base and J shed 7 bases, with 8 bases lying between them. Germline V gives CDR1 LGHNT, CDR2 FRNRAP. CDR3 in amino acids: CASGLGAGNSPLHF. The CDR3 DNA is TGTGCTAGTGGTTTGGGGGCAGGGAATTCACCCCTCCACTTT.

The chain has TRBV27 and TRBJ1-2, with D possibly TRBD1 on 6 matching bases. There are 13 residues in the CDR3. Germline V gives CDR1 MNHEY, CDR2 SMNVEV (reference sequence). V gave up 5 bases and J gave up 6 bases, with 13 bases separating them. CDR3 in amino acids: CASSKTGYHGYTF. The CDR3 coding sequence is TGTGCCAGCAGTAAAACAGGGTACCATGGCTACACCTTC.

The genes are TRBV6-5 and TRBJ1-2; 8 positions agree with TRBD1. The CDR3 totals 13 residues. Losses at the gene ends were 2 bases for V and 7 bases for J; bases not matched to a gene: 3. Germline CDR1 is MNHEY and CDR2 is SVGAGI. CDR3 protein: CASSYGQGGGYTF. The CDR3 bases are TGTGCCAGCAGTTACGGACAGGGAGGTGGCTACACCTTC.

This chain joins TRBV7-8 and TRBJ2-1; 14 bases fit TRBD2. The CDR3 runs to 16 residues. Germline CDR1 and CDR2: SGHVS and FQNEAQ. Trimming cost V 2 bases and J 8 bases; bases outside gene matches: 5. This CDR3 is CASSLRRLAGGHEQFF. The CDR3 nucleotides are TGTGCCAGCAGCTTACGTAGACTAGCGGGGGGGCATGAGCAGTTCTTC.

V usage is TRBV4-2 and J usage is TRBJ2-5; tentative D call: TRBD2 (6 bases). This CDR3 spans 11 amino acids. V lost 11 bases, J lost 5 bases, and 12 bases lay in between. The germline gives CDR1 LGHNA, CDR2 YNFKEQ. CDR3 sequence: CAPGGGETQYF. CDR3 in DNA: TGTGCCCCCGGTGGGGGGGAGACCCAGTACTTC.

This chain uses TRBV5-6 with TRBJ2-2; the match to TRBD2 covers 10 bases. V shed 4 bases, J shed 9 bases, and the junction held 9 bases outside the gene matches. The CDR3 has 15 residues. Germline CDR1 and CDR2: SGHDT and YYEEEE. This CDR3 is CASSVIAGGPRELFF. The CDR3 DNA is TGTGCCAGCAGCGTTATAGCGGGGGGTCCCCGGGAGCTGTTTTTT. Full variable domain (missing parts from reference TRBV5-6 and TRBJ2-2): DAGVTQSPTHLIKTRGQQVTLRCSPKSGHDTVSWYQQALGQGPQFIFQYYEEEERQRGNFPDRFSGHQFPNYSSELNVNALLLGDSALYLCASSVIAGGPRELFFGEGSRLTVL.

This clone has just a few counts. V and J are TRBV28 and TRBJ1-6; 9 bases align to TRBD1. The junction had 21 bases not matched to a gene; V was cut back by 4 bases and J by 5 bases. The V gene's germline CDR1 is MDHEN and CDR2 SYDVKM. This CDR3 has 21 amino acids. As DNA, the CDR3 is TGTGCCAGCAGTTCGACAACCGGGACAGGGCGGATCTTTCGGAATAATTCACCCCTCCACTTT. Translation gives CASSSTTGTGRIFRNNSPLHF. Combining the CDR3 with reference TRBV28 and TRBJ1-6 gives the whole variable domain DVKVTQSSRYLVKRTGEKVFLECVQDMDHENMFWYRQDPGLGLRLIYFSYDVKMKEKGDIPEGYSVSREKKERFSLILESASTNQTSMYLCASSSTTGTGRIFRNNSPLHFGNGTRLTVT.

V gene TRBV4-1 combines with J gene TRBJ2-7, with 9 bases lining up with TRBD1. This CDR3 has 15 residues. The trim removed 1 base at V and 9 bases at J, leaving 10 bases unmatched. Germline lookup yields CDR1 MGHRA and CDR2 YSYEKL. The CDR3 protein is CASSQGQGTGNGQYF. The CDR3 DNA is TGCGCCAGCAGCCAAGGGCAAGGGACAGGGAACGGGCAGTACTTC.

This clone was observed a handful of times. Written as DNA, the CDR3 is TGTGCCAGCACCCCTTTTCGACAGGTTCAGGGAGGAAACACCATATATTTT. Its protein product is CASTPFRQVQGGNTIYF. The chain joins TRBV27 to TRBJ1-3, with a weak D call TRBD1 (6 bases). V was cut by 7 bases and J by 4 bases, with 23 bases left in between. The CDR3 totals 17 residues. The germline V gene has CDR1 MNHEY and CDR2 SMNVEV (reference sequence).

CDR3 bases: TGTGCCAGCATCTCGGGAGGGTACACAGATTCGGGCTACACCTTC. As protein: CASISGGYTDSGYTF. The gene calls are TRBV28 and TRBJ1-2; unclear D gene. CDR1 and CDR2 (germline): MDHEN, SYDVKM. Trimming stripped 7 bases from V and 8 bases from J, with 23 bases between. The length of the CDR3 is 15 residues.

This chain links TRBV6-5 with TRBJ1-6; D gene uncertain. This CDR3 region has 13 residues. V lost 0 bases and J 14 bases, leaving 11 bases between the germline ends. The germline gives CDR1 MNHEY, CDR2 SVGAGI. The CDR3 reads CASSYSTGSALHF. DNA of the CDR3: TGTGCCAGCAGTTACTCGACCGGGTCGGCCCTCCACTTT.

The gene calls are TRBV9 and TRBJ2-3; 10 nucleotides match TRBD2. The CDR3 contains 19 residues. V gave up 2 bases and J gave up 2 bases; unmatched junction bases: 14. Germline V gene data show CDR1 as SGDLS and CDR2 as YYNGEE. The CDR3 spells CASSVGLAGDRIYTDTQYF. The CDR3 nucleotides read TGTGCCAGCAGCGTCGGCCTAGCGGGGGACCGGATCTACACAGATACGCAGTATTTT.

This chain links TRBV11-2 with TRBJ2-5; D is unclear. The V end was cut by 5 bases, the J end by 3 bases, with 13 bases between. The CDR3 runs to 14 residues. Germline CDR1 reads SGHAT; CDR2 reads FQNNGV. For the CDR3, the DNA is TGTGCCAGCAGCGCTATGTTTGGAGAAGAGACCCAGTACTTC. It translates to CASSAMFGEETQYF.

The chain carries TRBV23-1 and TRBJ2-6; 7 bases map to TRBD1. TRBV23-1 qualifies as an ORF whose function is uncertain. Losses at the gene ends were 2 bases for V and 2 bases for J; bases not matched to a gene: 3. This CDR3 comprises 16 residues. The CDR3, as DNA: TGCGCCAGCAGTCAACCCGGGACAGCTGGGGCCAACGTCCTGACTTTC. Translation: CASSQPGTAGANVLTF.

This rearrangement joins TRBV11-2 to TRBJ2-3, with TRBD2 matching over 8 bases. Germline V gives CDR1 SGHAT, CDR2 FQNNGV. The CDR3 loop spans 12 amino acids. V was pared by 2 bases and J by 10 bases, with 2 bases of the junction left unmatched. The CDR3 DNA reads TGTGCCAGCAGCTTATCCGGGGGGGCGCAGTATTTT. Protein product: CASSLSGGAQYF.

The chain is built from TRBV28 and TRBJ1-5; D call uncertain. CDR1 and CDR2 (germline): MDHEN, SYDVKM. The V end was cut by 6 bases, the J end by 7 bases, with 10 bases between. The CDR3 is 12 residues long. Here the CDR3 reads CASSNEGQPQHF. CDR3 nucleotides: TGTGCCAGCAGCAACGAGGGACAGCCCCAGCATTTT.

This chain links TRBV7-3 with TRBJ2-1; 13 bases are a match to TRBD2. The CDR3 extends over 18 amino acids. CDR1 is SGHTA, CDR2 FQGTGA, per germline. The junction had 10 bases not matched to a gene; V was cut back by 2 bases and J by 6 bases. CDR3 in DNA: TGTGCCAGCAGCTTAGTGGGGGGGACTAGCGGGAACCTCAATGAGCAGTTCTTC. Its protein product is CASSLVGGTSGNLNEQFF.